Each of the 32 T cell receptor beta chains below was sequenced from the same sample in a study of shared clonotypes between healthy human individuals. It was CD45RO-negative cells, positively selected for CCR7, that made up naive CD8 cells, with terminally differentiated effector memory CD45RA+ cells excluded. The protocol was immunoSEQ multiplex PCR, while the TCRdb copy is restricted to in-frame clones and leaves out a portion. The sample includes hundreds of thousands of clones, roughly 98% of them seen just once. Specimen: naive CD8+ T cells sorted from blood. The source is a man in his thirties or forties in good health.

V is TRBV5-5 and J is TRBJ2-5; D gene unclear. The V and J ends lost 0 bases and 5 bases respectively, with 14 bases between them. Germline-derived CDR1 and CDR2 are SGHKS and YYEKEE (reference sequence). The CDR3 is made up of 15 amino acids. CDR3 coding DNA: TGTGCCAGCAGCTTGGAGTCTCCCGTGCGGGAGACCCAGTACTTC. Translation gives CASSLESPVRETQYF. Variable domain in full (rest from reference TRBV5-5 and TRBJ2-5): DAGVTQSPTHLIKTRGQQVTLRCSPISGHKSVSWYQQVLGQGPQFIFQYYEKEERGRGNFPDRFSARQFPNYSSELNVNALLLGDSALYLCASSLESPVRETQYFGPGTRLLVL.

As concerns this clone: The sample holds other DNA sequences that translate to the same CDR3. J is TRBJ2-7 and V is TRBV9; weak D call: TRBD1 (5 bases). The germline V gene encodes CDR1 SGDLS and CDR2 YYNGEE. CDR3 length: 13 amino acids. V dropped 0 bases and J dropped 4 bases, with 8 bases sitting between them. CDR3 nucleotide sequence: TGTGCCAGCAGCGTAGTCCCAGGGTACGAGCAGTACTTC. It encodes CASSVVPGYEQYF.

The DNA for the CDR3 is TGTGCCAGCAGCCCAATTGGAAAAACACCCTACGAGCAGTACTTC. This translates into CASSPIGKTPYEQYF. The chain combines TRBV7-9 with TRBJ2-7; D ambiguous. Germline CDR1 reads SEHNR; CDR2 reads FQNEAQ (reference sequence). Trimming pared 5 bases from V and 2 bases from J, leaving 16 bases between. The CDR3 is made up of 15 amino acids.

The CDR3 coding sequence is TGTGCCAGCAGCCGGCAGGCGGGCACTGAAGCTTTCTTT. Translated, it gives CASSRQAGTEAFF. The chain employs TRBV16 and TRBJ1-1; D not certain. Trimming pared 4 bases from V and 4 bases from J, leaving 10 bases between. The germline V gene encodes CDR1 KGHSY and CDR2 FQNENV. There are 13 residues in the CDR3. The full variable domain, in which reference TRBV16 and TRBJ1-1 provide the parts outside the CDR3, is GEEVAQTPKHLVRGEGQKAKLYCAPIKGHSYVFWYQQVLKNEFKFLISFQNENVFDETGMPKERFSAKCLPNSPCSLEIQATKLEDSAVYFCASSRQAGTEAFFGQGTRLTVV.

The rearrangement uses TRBV6-6 and TRBJ2-1; TRBD2 is a possible D gene (5 bases). The germline gives CDR1 MNHNY, CDR2 SVGAGI (reference sequence). The CDR3 spans 16 residues. The germline V and J ends were trimmed by 5 bases and 4 bases, with 18 bases remaining between them. Here the CDR3 reads CASSPTSRRVYNEQFF. The CDR3 DNA reads as TGTGCCAGCAGTCCAACTTCAAGGCGGGTATACAATGAGCAGTTCTTC.

This clone was found once. The chain recombines TRBV9 with TRBJ2-7; TRBD2 matches at 7 bases. The CDR3 is made up of 13 amino acids. CDR1 SGDLS and CDR2 YYNGEE come from the germline V gene. V was pared by 4 bases and J by 2 bases, with 3 bases of the junction left unmatched. The CDR3 here is CASSPRGAYEQYF. The DNA for the CDR3 is TGTGCCAGCAGCCCCCGGGGGGCCTACGAGCAGTACTTC.

The chain employs TRBV10-2 and TRBJ2-5, with TRBD2 as a possible D gene (5 bases). The CDR3 consists of 13 residues. V shed 6 bases and J shed 5 bases, with 13 bases lying between them. The germline gives CDR1 WSHSY, CDR2 SAAADI. CDR3 bases: TGCGCCAGCAGCCCACTAGAGGAGGAGACCCAGTACTTC. Its protein is CASSPLEEETQYF.

This clone came up once. The chain couples TRBV10-3 to TRBJ1-2; D is ambiguous. V dropped 3 bases and J dropped 5 bases, with 10 bases sitting between them. The CDR3 covers 13 residues. The germline V gene encodes CDR1 ENHRY and CDR2 SYGVKD. CDR3: CAISEGLAYGYTF. The CDR3 DNA follows: TGTGCCATCAGTGAAGGCCTCGCTTATGGCTACACCTTC.

The rearrangement joins TRBV2 to TRBJ2-3, with 10 bases aligning to TRBD2. This CDR3 has 15 residues. Trimming took 3 bases from V and 2 from J; bases not matched to a gene: 2. The germline V gene has CDR1 SNHLY and CDR2 FYNNEI. The CDR3 DNA is TGTGCCAGCAGTGACAGCGGGAGGGTCACAGATACGCAGTATTTT. It translates to CASSDSGRVTDTQYF.

V and J are TRBV9 and TRBJ2-3; D might be TRBD2 (5 bases). V shed 6 bases and J shed 3 bases, with 17 bases lying between them. This CDR3 has 15 residues. In germline, CDR1 is SGDLS, CDR2 YYNGEE. The CDR3 reads CASTVYGRVTDTQYF. CDR3 nucleotide sequence: TGTGCCAGCACCGTGTATGGGAGAGTAACAGATACGCAGTATTTT.

The V call is TRBV28, the J call TRBJ2-3; TRBD2 might be the D (6 bases). Per the germline V gene, CDR1 is MDHEN and CDR2 is SYDVKM. The V end lost 6 bases, the J end lost 4 bases, and 23 bases lay between the germline ends. CDR3 length: 17 residues. The CDR3 sequence is CASSEEEGMVMADTQYF. The CDR3 nucleotides read TGTGCCAGCAGCGAAGAGGAGGGAATGGTGATGGCAGATACGCAGTATTTT.

The chain joins TRBV28 to TRBJ2-5, with 7 bases that match TRBD2. Losses at the gene ends were 2 bases for V and 3 bases for J; bases not matched to a gene: 6. Germline V gene lookup returns CDR1 MDHEN and CDR2 SYDVKM. The CDR3 has 15 amino acids. This CDR3 reads CASSLQSRGEETQYF. The CDR3 DNA sequence: TGTGCCAGCAGTTTACAATCCCGGGGGGAAGAGACCCAGTACTTC.

The J gene is TRBJ1-5, the V gene TRBV13; 10 bases are a match to TRBD1. V dropped 5 bases and J dropped 5; count of bases not matched to a gene: 9. The CDR3 has 16 residues. Germline CDR1 reads PRHDT; CDR2 reads FYEKMQ (reference sequence). This CDR3 reads CASSLSDRGRDQPQHF. CDR3 nucleotides: TGTGCCAGCAGCCTATCAGACAGGGGGCGAGATCAGCCCCAGCATTTT. Combining the CDR3 with reference TRBV13 and TRBJ1-5 gives the whole variable domain AAGVIQSPRHLIKEKRETATLKCYPIPRHDTVYWYQQGPGQDPQFLISFYEKMQSDKGSIPDRFSAQQFSDYHSELNMSSLELGDSALYFCASSLSDRGRDQPQHFGDGTRLSIL.

The rearrangement links TRBV9 to TRBJ1-2; D unresolved. V dropped 3 bases and J dropped 4 bases, with 16 bases sitting between them. Germline V gene sequence: CDR1 SGDLS, CDR2 YYNGEE. This CDR3 has 15 amino acids. This chain's CDR3 is CASSEGGWGAYGYTF. For the CDR3, the DNA is TGTGCCAGCAGCGAGGGAGGATGGGGTGCCTATGGCTACACCTTC.

The chain uses TRBV7-9 and TRBJ2-7; D possibly matches TRBD1 or TRBD2 (5 bases each). CDR1 is SEHNR and CDR2 is FQNEAQ in the germline V gene (reference sequence). The CDR3 runs 15 residues. The V end was cut by 4 bases, the J end by 0 bases, with 13 bases between. The CDR3: CASSSRDGASYEQYF. The CDR3 DNA reads TGTGCCAGCAGCTCCCGGGACGGGGCCTCCTACGAGCAGTACTTC.

This chain links TRBV2 with TRBJ2-7; D uncertain. V lost 3 bases and J 5 bases, leaving 20 bases between the germline ends. The V gene's germline CDR1 is SNHLY and CDR2 FYNNEI. The CDR3 has 16 amino acids. CDR3: CASSEMVSRPGDEQYF. As DNA, the CDR3 is TGTGCCAGCAGTGAGATGGTCTCGAGACCCGGCGACGAGCAGTACTTC.

This CDR3 reads CASSPTSGSGDEQYF. The CDR3 DNA sequence: TGTGCCAGCAGTCCAACTAGCGGGAGTGGCGACGAGCAGTACTTC. V usage is TRBV28 and J usage is TRBJ2-7; 11 bases map to TRBD2. With V trimmed by 5 bases and J by 5 bases, 8 bases remained unmatched. In germline, CDR1 is MDHEN, CDR2 SYDVKM. The CDR3 extends over 15 amino acids.

The DNA for the CDR3 is TGCGCCAGCAGCCAAGTCTGGGGGGCCTACGAGCAGTACTTC. Translated: CASSQVWGAYEQYF. V usage is TRBV4-1 and J usage is TRBJ2-7; D might be TRBD2 (6 bases). CDR1 is MGHRA, CDR2 YSYEKL, per germline. V dropped 1 base and J dropped 2 bases, with 9 bases sitting between them. This CDR3 region has 14 residues.

V usage is TRBV9 and J usage is TRBJ2-1, with TRBD1 matching 7 bases. CDR1 SGDLS and CDR2 YYNGEE come from the germline V gene. V lost 4 bases, J lost 8 bases, and 12 bases stayed unmatched. The CDR3 loop spans 15 amino acids. For the CDR3, the DNA is TGTGCCAGCAGCTCAGAGGGGGCCGAGGTGGATGAGCAGTTCTTC. This encodes CASSSEGAEVDEQFF. Looking up the rest from reference TRBV9 and TRBJ2-1 gives the full variable domain: DSGVTQTPKHLITATGQRVTLRCSPRSGDLSVYWYQQSLDQGLQFLIQYYNGEERAKGNILERFSAQQFPDLHSELNLSSLELGDSALYFCASSSEGAEVDEQFFGPGTRLTVL.

The chain uses TRBV28 and TRBJ1-1, with 10 bases lining up with TRBD1. Germline values: CDR1 MDHEN, CDR2 SYDVKM. This CDR3 contains 15 residues. The junction had 7 bases not matched to a gene; V was cut back by 4 bases and J by 5 bases. In DNA, the CDR3 is TGTGCCAGCAGTTCCGCCGGGACAGGGGTAACTGAAGCTTTCTTT. Its translation is CASSSAGTGVTEAFF.

Concerning this clone: This same CDR3 is encoded by further DNA sequences in the sample. The rearrangement uses TRBV11-2 and TRBJ2-7; 7 nucleotides align to TRBD1. CDR3 length equals 13 residues. CDR1 is SGHAT, CDR2 FQNNGV, per germline. Unmatched junction bases numbered 1, after V lost 1 base and J lost 4 bases. The CDR3 is CASSLGTGYEQYF. Written as DNA, the CDR3 is TGTGCCAGCAGCTTAGGGACAGGTTACGAGCAGTACTTC.

This sequence joins TRBV15 and TRBJ1-1; 7 nucleotides agree with TRBD1. This CDR3 is 14 amino acids long. The V gene's germline CDR1 is LNHNV and CDR2 YYDKDF (reference sequence). Unmatched junction bases numbered 6, after V lost 4 bases and J lost 4 bases. CDR3 region: CATSTRSGGTEAFF. The CDR3 nucleotides read TGTGCCACCAGCACCAGATCAGGGGGCACTGAAGCTTTCTTT.

V usage is TRBV10-1 and J usage is TRBJ2-1; D is ambiguous. From germline, CDR1 is WNHNN and CDR2 SYGVQD (reference sequence). The V end was cut by 2 bases, the J end by 6 bases, with 5 bases between. The CDR3 length is 12 residues. This CDR3 is CASSEVGNEQFF. In DNA form, the CDR3 reads TGCGCCAGCAGTGAGGTTGGCAATGAGCAGTTCTTC.

The V and J genes are TRBV5-1 and TRBJ2-1; 9 bases align to TRBD2. Trimming took 4 bases from V and 2 from J; bases not matched to a gene: 7. Per the germline V gene, CDR1 is SGHRS and CDR2 is YFSETQ. This CDR3 comprises 16 residues. CDR3 protein: CASSLTGTSTYNEQFF. The CDR3, as DNA: TGCGCCAGCAGCCTAACCGGGACTAGCACCTACAATGAGCAGTTCTTC.

The chain has TRBV13 and TRBJ2-7; D is unclear. With 3 bases removed from V and 5 bases from J, the gap between germline ends came to 11 bases. This CDR3 is 13 amino acids long. Germline V CDR1 and CDR2: PRHDT, FYEKMQ (reference sequence). CDR3 nucleotide sequence: TGTGCCAGCAGCTTCCGGACGCCGAACGAGCAGTACTTC. It is translated as CASSFRTPNEQYF.

The rearrangement joins TRBV6-5 to TRBJ2-1, with a possible D match to TRBD2 (6 bases). CDR1 is MNHEY and CDR2 is SVGAGI in the germline V gene. The length of the CDR3 is 13 residues. V was clipped by 2 bases and J by 8 bases, with 10 bases between them. CDR3 bases: TGTGCCAGCAGTTACGTCGGGACTGATGAGCAGTTCTTC. This translates into CASSYVGTDEQFF.

The CDR3 bases are TGTGCCAGCAGAAGCTTCTCTGGAAACACCATATATTTT. This encodes CASRSFSGNTIYF. The chain recombines TRBV27 with TRBJ1-3; D remains unclear. This CDR3 has 13 residues. V lost 6 bases to trimming and J lost 0 bases, with 6 bases between them. Germline V gene sequence: CDR1 MNHEY, CDR2 SMNVEV (reference sequence).

The chain employs TRBV4-3 and TRBJ2-3, with D possibly being TRBD2 (6 bases). This CDR3 is built from 15 residues. V shed 0 bases and J shed 5 bases, with 12 bases lying between them. The germline CDR1 and CDR2 sequences are LGHNA and YSLEER. This chain's CDR3 is CASSQEGRDGDTQYF. The DNA for the CDR3 is TGCGCCAGCAGCCAAGAGGGGCGGGACGGAGATACGCAGTATTTT.

In the case of this clone: Within the sample, other DNA sequences also encode this same CDR3. V gene TRBV7-9 combines with J gene TRBJ2-7; 9 bases are a match to TRBD1. CDR3 size: 15 residues. Germline CDR1 reads SEHNR; CDR2 reads FQNEAQ (reference sequence). Losses at the gene ends were 0 bases for V and 5 bases for J; bases not matched to a gene: 5. The CDR3 region is CASSLAGQGKDEQYF. The CDR3 nucleotides read TGTGCCAGCAGCTTAGCGGGACAGGGAAAGGACGAGCAGTACTTC.

This chain joins TRBV7-9 and TRBJ2-7, with no clear D. The V gene's germline CDR1 is SEHNR and CDR2 FQNEAQ (reference sequence). This CDR3 has 15 amino acids. The V and J ends lost 11 bases and 3 bases respectively, with 23 bases between them. CDR3 residues: CAGPAPAILNYEQYF. The CDR3, as DNA: TGTGCCGGTCCTGCTCCCGCTATTCTCAACTACGAGCAGTACTTC.

V gene TRBV7-9 combines with J gene TRBJ2-7; D is tentatively TRBD1 or TRBD2 (5 bases each). CDR1 SEHNR and CDR2 FQNEAQ come from the germline V gene (reference sequence). The CDR3 consists of 15 residues. The V end lost 4 bases, the J end lost 5 bases, and 18 bases lay between the germline ends. The CDR3 nucleotides are TGTGCCAGCAGCTCCGGGACCCGAGGTAGGGACGAGCAGTACTTC. It is translated as CASSSGTRGRDEQYF. Full variable domain (missing parts from reference TRBV7-9 and TRBJ2-7): DTGVSQNPRHKITKRGQNVTFRCDPISEHNRLYWYRQTLGQGPEFLTYFQNEAQLEKSRLLSDRFSAERPKGSFSTLEIQRTEQGDSAMYLCASSSGTRGRDEQYFGPGTRLTVT.

The chain is built from TRBV25-1 and TRBJ2-5, with D hard to call. The V end was cut by 2 bases, the J end by 2 bases, with 6 bases between. This CDR3 has 13 residues. Germline V gives CDR1 MGHDK, CDR2 SYGVNS. The CDR3 DNA reads as TGTGCCAGCAGTGAAATACAGCAAGAGACCCAGTACTTC. Protein: CASSEIQQETQYF. Filled out from reference TRBV25-1 and TRBJ2-5, the complete variable domain reads EADIYQTPRYLVIGTGKKITLECSQTMGHDKMYWYQQDPGMELHLIHYSYGVNSTEKGDLSSESTVSRIRTEHFPLTLESARPSHTSQYLCASSEIQQETQYFGPGTRLLVL.